This TCR beta chain was captured by sequencing in a study of cytomegalovirus exposure and HLA in healthy donors. The overall study: The roughly 700 first-cohort repertoires and the 95 to 150 validation repertoires shared the same platform, a later analysis reported.

The CDR3 length is 14 residues. Losses at the gene ends were 5 bases for V and 2 bases for J; bases not matched to a gene: 4. Germline V gene sequence: CDR1 SGHTA, CDR2 FQGTGA. Findings and limits, study-wide: In vitro testing confirmed a few CMV-associated chains as specific for CMV antigens. Most sequenced TCRs were rare (though some public TCRs occurred in many donors).

The method was immunoSEQ multiplex PCR; TCRdb's version includes in-frame clones alone and lacks a portion of them. Of more than 150,000 clones in the sample, around four fifths are singletons; the top ten hold 6% to 9%. Worth noting for this clone: No antigen is known for it.

This clonotype originated in a man between 18 and 35 years old in good health and CMV-seropositive. The sample was PBMCs. This chain links TRBV7-3 with TRBJ2-7; 9 bases are shared with TRBD1. The CDR3 nucleotides are TGTGCCAGCAGCCGACAGGGGGGGGCCTACGAGCAGTACTTC. Protein: CASSRQGGAYEQYF.